The present TCR beta chain was sequenced within a study of response to subunit inactivated influenza vaccine. The CDR3 is 15 residues long. Trimming at V came to 5 bases and at J to 12 bases, leaving 12 bases not matched to a gene. Germline V lookup: CDR1 SGHTA, CDR2 FQGNSA. This clonotype was detected ten times or more. TCRdb fed the RT-PCR reads into MiXCR, producing one record per CDR3 protein. The sample has approximately 570,000 distinct CDR3 sequences; about 7.6% are singletons. This sample comprised PBMCs from blood, obtained about 23 months after vaccination. This rearrangement joins TRBV7-2 to TRBJ2-1, with 11 bases that match TRBD2. This clonotype was obtained from a man aged 50 to 69 who received an inactivated influenza vaccine. As DNA, the CDR3 is TGTGCCAGCAGCCCTAACGCTAGGACTAGCGGGCGGCAGTTCTTC. Its protein product is CASSPNARTSGRQFF.